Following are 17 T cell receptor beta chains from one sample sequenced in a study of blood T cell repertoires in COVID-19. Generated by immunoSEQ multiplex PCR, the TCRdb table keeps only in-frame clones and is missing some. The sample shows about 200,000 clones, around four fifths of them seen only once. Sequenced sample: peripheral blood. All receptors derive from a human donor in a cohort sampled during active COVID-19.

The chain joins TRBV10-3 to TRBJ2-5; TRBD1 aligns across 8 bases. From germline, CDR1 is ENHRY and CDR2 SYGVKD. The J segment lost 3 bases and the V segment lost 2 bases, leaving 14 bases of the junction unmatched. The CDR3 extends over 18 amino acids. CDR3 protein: CAISEPKAENRGKETQYF. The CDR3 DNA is TGTGCCATCAGTGAGCCCAAGGCAGAAAACAGGGGGAAAGAGACCCAGTACTTC.

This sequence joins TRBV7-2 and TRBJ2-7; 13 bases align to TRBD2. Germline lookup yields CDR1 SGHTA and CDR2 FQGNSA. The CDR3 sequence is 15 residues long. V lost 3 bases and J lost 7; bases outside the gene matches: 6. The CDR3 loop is CASSLWTSGSTEQYF. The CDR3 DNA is TGTGCCAGCAGCTTGTGGACTAGCGGGAGCACTGAGCAGTACTTC.

The CDR3 bases are TGCGCCAGCAGCCAATTTAATAGCGGGAGGGGGTACGAGCAGTACTTC. Translation gives CASSQFNSGRGYEQYF. The chain is built from TRBV4-1 and TRBJ2-7, with TRBD2 identical over 11 bases. In germline, CDR1 is MGHRA, CDR2 YSYEKL. This CDR3 comprises 16 residues. The V gene end was trimmed by 2 bases and the J gene end by 4 bases; junction bases not matched to a gene: 7.

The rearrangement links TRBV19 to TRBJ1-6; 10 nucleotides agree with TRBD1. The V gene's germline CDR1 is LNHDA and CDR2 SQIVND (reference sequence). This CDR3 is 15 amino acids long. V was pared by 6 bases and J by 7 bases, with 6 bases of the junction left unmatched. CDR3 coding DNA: TGTGCCAGTAGGCCGGGACAGGGGCGAAATTCACCCCTCCACTTT. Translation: CASRPGQGRNSPLHF.

DNA of the CDR3: TGTGCCAGCAGTTTACGGCTAGCTTTGACTCCAGGGGAGCTGTTTTTT. Residues: CASSLRLALTPGELFF. The rearrangement uses TRBV28 and TRBJ2-2; maybe TRBD2 (5 bases). This CDR3 comprises 16 residues. V shed 2 bases and J shed 8 bases, with 18 bases lying between them. CDR1 MDHEN and CDR2 SYDVKM come from the germline V gene.

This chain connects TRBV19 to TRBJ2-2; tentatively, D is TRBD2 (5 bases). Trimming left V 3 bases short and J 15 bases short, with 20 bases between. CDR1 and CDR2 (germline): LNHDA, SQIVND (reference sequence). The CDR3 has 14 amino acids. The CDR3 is CASSIGQAPGKVFF. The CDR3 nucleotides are TGTGCCAGTAGTATCGGCCAGGCACCGGGGAAGGTGTTTTTT. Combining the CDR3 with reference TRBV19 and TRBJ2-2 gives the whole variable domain DGGITQSPKYLFRKEGQNVTLSCEQNLNHDAMYWYRQDPGQGLRLIYYSQIVNDFQKGDIAEGYSVSREKKESFPLTVTSAQKNPTAFYLCASSIGQAPGKVFFGEGSRLTVL.

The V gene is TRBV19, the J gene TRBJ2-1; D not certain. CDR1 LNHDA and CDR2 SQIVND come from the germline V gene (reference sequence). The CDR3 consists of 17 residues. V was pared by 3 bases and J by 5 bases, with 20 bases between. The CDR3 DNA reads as TGTGCCAGTAGTATGAATTTAATAGGCAGGCCAGACAATGAGCAGTTCTTC. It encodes CASSMNLIGRPDNEQFF.

This CDR3 is CASSLISGTPPYNEQFF. The CDR3 coding sequence is TGTGCCAGCAGCTTGATATCCGGGACTCCTCCTTACAATGAGCAGTTCTTC. This chain links TRBV7-2 with TRBJ2-1; possible D gene TRBD2, 6 bases. The CDR3 extends over 17 amino acids. Per germline, CDR1 SGHTA and CDR2 FQGNSA. V lost 3 bases, J lost 4 bases, and 19 bases lay in between.

The DNA of the CDR3 is TGTGCCAGCAGACGAGAAGGTGCAGACAGTTCACCCCTCCACTTT. Amino acid sequence: CASRREGADSSPLHF. The chain links TRBV6-5 to TRBJ1-6, with D possibly being TRBD1 (5 bases). CDR3 length: 15 amino acids. V lost 6 bases to trimming and J lost 9 bases, with 18 bases between them. The germline gives CDR1 MNHEY, CDR2 SVGAGI.

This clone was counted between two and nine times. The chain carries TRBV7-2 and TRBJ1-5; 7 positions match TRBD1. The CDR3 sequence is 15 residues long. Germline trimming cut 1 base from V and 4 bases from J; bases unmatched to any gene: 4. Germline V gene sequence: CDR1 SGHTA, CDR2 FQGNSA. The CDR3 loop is CASSLVVTGNQPQHF. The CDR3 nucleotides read TGTGCCAGCAGCTTAGTCGTGACAGGGAATCAGCCCCAGCATTTT.

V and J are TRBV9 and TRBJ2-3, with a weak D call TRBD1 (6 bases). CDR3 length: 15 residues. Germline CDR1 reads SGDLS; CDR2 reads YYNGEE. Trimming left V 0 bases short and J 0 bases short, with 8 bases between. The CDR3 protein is CASSVEGHSTDTQYF. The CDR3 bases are TGTGCCAGCAGCGTAGAGGGACACAGCACAGATACGCAGTATTTT.

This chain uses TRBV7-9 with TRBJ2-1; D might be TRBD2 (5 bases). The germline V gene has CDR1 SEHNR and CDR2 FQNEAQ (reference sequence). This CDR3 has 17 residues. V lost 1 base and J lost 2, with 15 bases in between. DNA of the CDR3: TGTGCCAGCAGCTTAGAGGGTTTTCTAGCTACCTACAATGAGCAGTTCTTC. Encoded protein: CASSLEGFLATYNEQFF.

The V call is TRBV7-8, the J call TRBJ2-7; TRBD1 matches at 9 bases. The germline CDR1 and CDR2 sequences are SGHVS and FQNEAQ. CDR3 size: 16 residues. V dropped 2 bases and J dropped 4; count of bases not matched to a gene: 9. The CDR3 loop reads CASSLTGGAFQYEQYF. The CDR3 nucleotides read TGTGCCAGCAGCTTAACAGGGGGCGCGTTTCAATACGAGCAGTACTTC.

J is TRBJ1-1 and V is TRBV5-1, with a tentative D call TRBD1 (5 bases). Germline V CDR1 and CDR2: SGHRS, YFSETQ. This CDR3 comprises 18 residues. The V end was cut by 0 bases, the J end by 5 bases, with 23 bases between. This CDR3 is CASSLGGATLQAGTEAFF. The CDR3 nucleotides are TGCGCCAGCAGCTTGGGCGGGGCGACGTTACAGGCAGGTACTGAAGCTTTCTTT.

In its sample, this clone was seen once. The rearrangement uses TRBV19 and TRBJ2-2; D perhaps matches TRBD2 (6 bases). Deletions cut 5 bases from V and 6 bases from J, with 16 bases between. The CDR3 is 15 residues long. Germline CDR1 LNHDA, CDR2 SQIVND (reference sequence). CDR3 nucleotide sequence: TGTGCCAGTAGTCGGGACTCCTCGGCGTCCGGGGAGCTGTTTTTT. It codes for CASSRDSSASGELFF.

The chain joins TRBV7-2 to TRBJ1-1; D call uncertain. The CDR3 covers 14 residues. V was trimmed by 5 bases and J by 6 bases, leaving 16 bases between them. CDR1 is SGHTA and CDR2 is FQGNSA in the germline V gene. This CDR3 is CASSKGVLFPEAFF. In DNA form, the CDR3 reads TGTGCCAGCAGCAAGGGAGTACTTTTTCCTGAAGCTTTCTTT.

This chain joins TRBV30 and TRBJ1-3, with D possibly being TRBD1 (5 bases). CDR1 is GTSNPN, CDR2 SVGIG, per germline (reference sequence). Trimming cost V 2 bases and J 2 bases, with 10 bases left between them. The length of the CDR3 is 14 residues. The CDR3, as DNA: TGTGCCTGGAGTACGGGGGTTCCTGGAAACACCATATATTTT. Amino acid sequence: CAWSTGVPGNTIYF.